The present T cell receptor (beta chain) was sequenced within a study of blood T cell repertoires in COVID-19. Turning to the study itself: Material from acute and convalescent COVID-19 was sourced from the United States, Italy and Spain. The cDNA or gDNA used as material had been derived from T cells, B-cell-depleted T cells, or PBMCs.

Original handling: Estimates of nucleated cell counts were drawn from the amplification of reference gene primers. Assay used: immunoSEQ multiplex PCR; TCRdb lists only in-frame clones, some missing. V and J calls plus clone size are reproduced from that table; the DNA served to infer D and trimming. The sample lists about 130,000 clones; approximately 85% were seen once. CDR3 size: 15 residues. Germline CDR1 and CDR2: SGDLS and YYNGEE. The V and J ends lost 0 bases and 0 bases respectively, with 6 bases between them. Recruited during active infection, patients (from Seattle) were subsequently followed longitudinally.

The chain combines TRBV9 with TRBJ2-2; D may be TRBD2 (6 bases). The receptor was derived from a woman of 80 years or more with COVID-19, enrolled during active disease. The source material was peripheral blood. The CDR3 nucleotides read TGTGCCAGCAGCGTAGCGGGAGCGAACACCGGGGAGCTGTTTTTT. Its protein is CASSVAGANTGELFF.